These 2 T cell receptor beta chains came from one sample sequenced in a study of memory CD4+ T cells and cytomegalovirus serostatus. Single viable CD3+CD4+CD8-CD45RO+ cells were sorted as the memory CD4+ T cells. TCRdb keeps only in-frame clones here, not all; method: immunoSEQ multiplex PCR. There are under 55,000 clones in the sample; around 82% occur only once, and 1.5% to 2% lies in the top ten. Sequencing input: memory CD4+ T cells from blood. The receptor set was obtained from an adult in good health and CMV-seropositive.

The chain employs TRBV18 and TRBJ1-5; 8 bases align to TRBD1. The trim removed 6 bases at V and 3 bases at J, leaving 4 bases unmatched. The germline gives CDR1 KGHSH, CDR2 LQKENI. The CDR3 covers 14 residues. The CDR3 is CASSSTGANQPQHF. CDR3 in DNA: TGTGCCAGCTCGTCGACAGGGGCCAATCAGCCCCAGCATTTT. The variable domain in full, completed from reference TRBV18 and TRBJ1-5, reads NAGVMQNPRHLVRRRGQEARLRCSPMKGHSHVYWYRQLPEEGLKFMVYLQKENIIDESGMPKERFSAEFPKEGPSILRIQQVVRGDSAAYFCASSSTGANQPQHFGDGTRLSIL.

V gene TRBV19 combines with J gene TRBJ1-1, with TRBD1 as a possible D gene (6 bases). Germline V gives CDR1 LNHDA, CDR2 SQIVND (reference sequence). With 3 bases removed from V and 5 bases from J, the gap between germline ends came to 10 bases. The CDR3 runs to 13 residues. CDR3 sequence: CASSIHRDTEAFF. The DNA for the CDR3 is TGTGCCAGTAGTATCCACAGGGATACTGAAGCTTTCTTT.